Listed here are 28 T cell receptor beta chains from one sample, sequenced in a study of cytomegalovirus exposure and HLA in healthy donors. Both 60 Vbeta primers and 13 Jbeta primers went into the PCR. This table comes from immunoSEQ multiplex PCR, and its TCRdb copy is limited to in-frame clones, with some not included. Of around 130,000 clones detected, 75% to 90% appear once; the ten largest clones hold 3% to 4%. Sequencing was performed on PBMCs. The source of these receptors is a woman aged 40 to 49 in good health and CMV-seronegative.

The chain combines TRBV4-3 with TRBJ2-1; TRBD1 matches 9 bases. The CDR3 runs to 16 residues. V gave up 3 bases and J gave up 5 bases; unmatched junction bases: 8. CDR1 and CDR2 (germline): LGHNA, YSLEER. CDR3 sequence: CASSQWGTGLDNEQFF. The CDR3 DNA sequence: TGCGCCAGCAGCCAGTGGGGGACAGGGTTGGACAATGAGCAGTTCTTC.

The rearrangement joins TRBV27 to TRBJ1-6; 7 bases align to TRBD1. CDR3 length: 15 residues. Germline V lookup: CDR1 MNHEY, CDR2 SMNVEV (reference sequence). The V gene end was trimmed by 4 bases and the J gene end by 5 bases; junction bases not matched to a gene: 5. CDR3 region: CASSWETGNNSPLHF. The CDR3 coding sequence is TGTGCCAGCAGTTGGGAGACAGGGAATAATTCACCCCTCCACTTT.

As regards this clone: The junction shows a germline mismatch at one end, possibly a read error. This chain's CDR3 is CASRQALNAGELFF. As DNA, the CDR3 is TGTGCCAGCAGGCAGGCGTTGAACGCCGGGGAGCTGTTTTTT. The J gene is TRBJ2-2, the V gene TRBV6-6; D gene ambiguous. Germline values: CDR1 MNHNY, CDR2 SVGAGI (reference sequence). CDR3 length: 14 amino acids.

The chain combines TRBV7-9 with TRBJ2-5, with D maybe TRBD2 (5 bases). The germline gives CDR1 SEHNR, CDR2 FQNEAQ (reference sequence). V was shortened by 2 bases and J by 4 bases, with 20 bases between the two germline ends. The CDR3 totals 17 residues. CDR3 in amino acids: CASSLIGRSGWLETQYF. CDR3 bases: TGTGCCAGCAGCTTAATTGGGAGATCAGGATGGTTAGAGACCCAGTACTTC. Using reference TRBV7-9 and TRBJ2-5 for the parts outside the CDR3, the full variable domain is DTGVSQNPRHKITKRGQNVTFRCDPISEHNRLYWYRQTLGQGPEFLTYFQNEAQLEKSRLLSDRFSAERPKGSFSTLEIQRTEQGDSAMYLCASSLIGRSGWLETQYFGPGTRLLVL.

This chain connects TRBV28 to TRBJ2-7; TRBD2 matches at 8 bases. The germline V gene has CDR1 MDHEN and CDR2 SYDVKM. The CDR3 length is 14 residues. V was clipped by 6 bases and J by 7 bases; unmatched bases: 11. This CDR3 is CASSLPGLVVEQYF. CDR3 bases: TGTGCCAGCAGCCTACCGGGACTAGTCGTAGAGCAGTACTTC.

The rearrangement links TRBV9 to TRBJ1-1, with D possibly TRBD1 on 5 matching bases. This CDR3 comprises 15 residues. Between the trimmed V and J ends, which lost 0 bases and 1 base, there was a span of 10 bases. CDR1 is SGDLS, CDR2 YYNGEE, per germline. CDR3 sequence: CASSVVGGGNTEAFF. The CDR3 bases are TGTGCCAGCAGCGTAGTCGGGGGAGGGAACACTGAAGCTTTCTTT.

This clone appeared a few times. The chain employs TRBV4-3 and TRBJ1-5; TRBD1 might be the D (5 bases). The V and J ends lost 1 base and 5 bases respectively, with 12 bases between them. Per the germline V gene, CDR1 is LGHNA and CDR2 is YSLEER. The CDR3 has 15 amino acids. CDR3: CASSQVWQGDQPQHF. CDR3 sequence (DNA): TGCGCCAGCAGCCAAGTATGGCAGGGCGATCAGCCCCAGCATTTT.

The chain's CDR3 is CASSVRSGTDTGELFF. The CDR3 region has the DNA TGTGCCAGCAGCGTCCGTAGCGGGACCGACACCGGGGAGCTGTTTTTT. The chain uses TRBV14 and TRBJ2-2; 8 bases map to TRBD2. V dropped 5 bases and J dropped 3; count of bases not matched to a gene: 8. Germline-derived CDR1 and CDR2 are SGHDN and FVKESK. This CDR3 is built from 16 residues.

The chain couples TRBV12-5 to TRBJ1-2; 8 bases map to TRBD1. Germline V gene sequence: CDR1 LGHNT, CDR2 FRNRAP. The V gene end was trimmed by 7 bases and the J gene end by 3 bases; junction bases not matched to a gene: 7. The CDR3 length is 14 residues. The CDR3 sequence is CASALTGDHYGYTF. The DNA for the CDR3 is TGTGCTAGTGCCCTGACAGGGGACCACTATGGCTACACCTTC.

Here the CDR3 DNA reads TGTGCCAGCGCGGGAGGGGTAGCGAGAAGCACAGATACGCAGTATTTT. It specifies CASAGGVARSTDTQYF. The chain couples TRBV19 to TRBJ2-3, with TRBD2 matching 9 bases. Germline V gives CDR1 LNHDA, CDR2 SQIVND (reference sequence). CDR3 length: 16 residues. V was pared by 9 bases and J by 0 bases, with 10 bases of the junction left unmatched.

The genes are TRBV15 and TRBJ1-2; 7 positions agree with TRBD1. From germline, CDR1 is LNHNV and CDR2 YYDKDF (reference sequence). The CDR3 loop spans 15 amino acids. With V trimmed by 1 base and J by 7 bases, 9 bases remained unmatched. The CDR3 nucleotides read TGTGCCACCAGCAGAGGGACAGGAGGCCTCGGTGGCTACACCTTC. It is translated as CATSRGTGGLGGYTF.

Turning to this clone: Other DNA sequences in the same sample also yield this CDR3. The chain joins TRBV4-3 to TRBJ2-3; 12 nucleotides match TRBD2. Germline CDR1 LGHNA, CDR2 YSLEER. CDR3 length equals 15 residues. V lost 3 bases and J lost 6; bases outside the gene matches: 4. This CDR3 is CASSQGTSGGDTQYF. CDR3 in DNA: TGCGCCAGCAGCCAGGGCACTAGCGGGGGGGATACGCAGTATTTT.

The rearrangement uses TRBV7-3 and TRBJ2-2; 7 bases line up with TRBD2. V shed 0 bases and J 0 bases; nucleotides not matched to a gene: 4. The CDR3 loop spans 17 amino acids. Germline V lookup: CDR1 SGHTA, CDR2 FQGTGA. The CDR3 region is CASSLTPSGPNTGELFF. The CDR3 nucleotides read TGTGCCAGCAGCTTAACTCCTAGCGGACCGAACACCGGGGAGCTGTTTTTT.

The chain uses TRBV2 and TRBJ1-2; maybe TRBD1 (6 bases). The germline V and J ends were trimmed by 1 base and 4 bases, with 7 bases remaining between them. The CDR3 is 13 amino acids. In germline, CDR1 is SNHLY, CDR2 FYNNEI. Here the CDR3 reads CASSEVTGYGYTF. The DNA for the CDR3 is TGTGCCAGCAGTGAAGTGACAGGCTATGGCTACACCTTC.

The chain's CDR3 is CASSSGIMNTEAFF. As DNA, the CDR3 is TGTGCCAGCAGCTCAGGGATAATGAACACTGAAGCTTTCTTT. J is TRBJ1-1 and V is TRBV6-5; D might be TRBD1 (5 bases). The CDR3 spans 14 residues. The V end was cut by 6 bases, the J end by 0 bases, with 11 bases between. CDR1 and CDR2 from the germline V gene are MNHEY and SVGAGI.

The chain carries TRBV4-2 and TRBJ2-3; weak D call: TRBD2 (6 bases). Germline lookup yields CDR1 LGHNA and CDR2 YNFKEQ. Between the trimmed V and J ends, which lost 2 bases and 4 bases, there was a span of 13 bases. CDR3 length: 15 amino acids. The chain's CDR3 is CASSQKAGTADTQYF. The CDR3 nucleotides read TGTGCCAGCAGCCAAAAGGCGGGGACGGCAGATACGCAGTATTTT.

The CDR3 region has the DNA TGTGCCAGCAGTTTCGACTTCCTAGCCTCTGGGGCCAACGTCCTGACTTTC. Translation: CASSFDFLASGANVLTF. The rearrangement links TRBV27 to TRBJ2-6, with D perhaps matching TRBD2 (5 bases). This CDR3 spans 17 amino acids. With 3 bases removed from V and 0 bases from J, the gap between germline ends came to 12 bases. The germline V gene encodes CDR1 MNHEY and CDR2 SMNVEV (reference sequence).

DNA of the CDR3: TGTGCCAGCAGCTTGGTAGGGGGGGCCTGGGATGAGCAGTTCTTC. Amino acids: CASSLVGGAWDEQFF. V and J are TRBV5-4 and TRBJ2-1, with a possible D match to TRBD2 (7 bases). Germline CDR1 and CDR2: SGHNT and YYREEE (reference sequence). This CDR3 has 15 residues. Trimming shortened V by 0 bases and J by 8 bases, and 15 bases separated the two germline ends.

This chain links TRBV27 with TRBJ2-7; D is possibly TRBD1 (5 bases). The germline V gene has CDR1 MNHEY and CDR2 SMNVEV (reference sequence). This CDR3 comprises 15 residues. Trimming removed 2 bases from V and 4 bases from J, with 15 bases in between. CDR3: CASSLNVVGPYEQYF. The CDR3 DNA reads TGTGCCAGCAGTTTAAACGTGGTGGGGCCTTACGAGCAGTACTTC.

About this clone itself: An end of the junction does not agree with germline; a read error may underlie this. J is TRBJ2-5 and V is TRBV5-1; D perhaps matches TRBD2 (5 bases). The CDR3 runs 16 residues. CDR1 SGHRS and CDR2 YFSETQ come from the germline V gene. This chain's CDR3 is CARSQSAARRMETQYF. CDR3 nucleotide sequence: TGCGCCCGCAGCCAAAGTGCGGCTAGGAGGATGGAGACCCAGTACTTC.

The chain combines TRBV29-1 with TRBJ2-5; possibly TRBD2 for D (6 bases). The CDR3 extends over 15 amino acids. The V end lost 0 bases, the J end lost 2 bases, and 13 bases lay between the germline ends. Looked up from germline, CDR1 is SQVTM and CDR2 is ANQGSEA. CDR3 in amino acids: CSVEDQGLMQETQYF. The CDR3 DNA reads as TGCAGCGTTGAAGATCAGGGACTGATGCAAGAGACCCAGTACTTC.

The chain is built from TRBV15 and TRBJ2-4, with a weak D call TRBD1 (5 bases). This CDR3 has 15 residues. Germline V lookup: CDR1 LNHNV, CDR2 YYDKDF (reference sequence). V lost 5 bases, J lost 0 bases, and 11 bases lay in between. CDR3 amino acids: CATSPRVLAKNIQYF. The CDR3 coding sequence is TGTGCCACCAGCCCCAGGGTTTTAGCCAAAAACATTCAGTACTTC.

The rearrangement joins TRBV5-1 to TRBJ2-7, with 9 positions matching TRBD2. The CDR3 runs to 14 residues. V lost 4 bases, J lost 3 bases, and 5 bases stayed unmatched. Germline V gives CDR1 SGHRS, CDR2 YFSETQ. This CDR3 reads CASSAMTSGYEQYF. The CDR3 DNA follows: TGCGCCAGCAGCGCGATGACTAGCGGCTACGAGCAGTACTTC. Drawing the rest from reference TRBV5-1 and TRBJ2-7, the complete variable domain is KAGVTQTPRYLIKTRGQQVTLSCSPISGHRSVSWYQQTPGQGLQFLFEYFSETQRNKGNFPGRFSGRQFSNSRSEMNVSTLELGDSALYLCASSAMTSGYEQYFGPGTRLTVT.

The chain is built from TRBV7-3 and TRBJ2-5; TRBD2 matches 8 bases. The CDR3 has 18 amino acids. Germline V gene data show CDR1 as SGHTA and CDR2 as FQGTGA. Trimming at V came to 2 bases and at J to 0 bases, leaving 11 bases not matched to a gene. The CDR3 DNA is TGTGCCAGCAGCTTAGGACGGGGGGGGCCAGCCAACCAAGAGACCCAGTACTTC. It encodes CASSLGRGGPANQETQYF. Variable domain in full (rest from reference TRBV7-3 and TRBJ2-5): GAGVSQTPSNKVTEKGKYVELRCDPISGHTALYWYRQSLGQGPEFLIYFQGTGAADDSGLPNDRFFAVRPEGSVSTLKIQRTERGDSAVYLCASSLGRGGPANQETQYFGPGTRLLVL.

CDR3 sequence: CASSEDFAYEQYF. CDR3 DNA: TGCGCCAGCAGTGAGGACTTCGCCTACGAGCAGTACTTC. The chain couples TRBV10-2 to TRBJ2-7; D not certain. V was shortened by 2 bases and J by 2 bases, with 7 bases between the two germline ends. The length of the CDR3 is 13 residues. Looked up from germline, CDR1 is WSHSY and CDR2 is SAAADI.

The chain links TRBV11-2 to TRBJ2-1; 7 bases are a match to TRBD1. CDR1 is SGHAT, CDR2 FQNNGV, per germline. Losses at the gene ends were 4 bases for V and 9 bases for J; bases not matched to a gene: 9. The CDR3 extends over 14 amino acids. CDR3 in DNA: TGTGCCAGCAGCTCCCGACAGGGTTTTAGTGAGCAGTTCTTC. Protein sequence: CASSSRQGFSEQFF.

This chain connects TRBV27 to TRBJ2-7; possibly TRBD2 for D (5 bases). Trimming removed 5 bases from V and 2 bases from J, with 13 bases in between. There are 14 residues in the CDR3. Germline V gene data show CDR1 as MNHEY and CDR2 as SMNVEV (reference sequence). As DNA, the CDR3 is TGTGCCAGCAGTCTCAAGCCCGGGGCCTACGAGCAGTACTTC. This sequence encodes CASSLKPGAYEQYF.

The V and J genes are TRBV11-2 and TRBJ1-4; D might be TRBD1 (6 bases). This CDR3 spans 15 amino acids. Trimming removed 5 bases from V and 0 bases from J, with 10 bases in between. The germline CDR1 and CDR2 sequences are SGHAT and FQNNGV. Written as DNA, the CDR3 is TGTGCCAGCAGCCCCGGACAGACAACTAATGAAAAACTGTTTTTT. Translating it yields CASSPGQTTNEKLFF.